A selection of T cell receptor beta chains follows, all from one sample in a study of blood T cell repertoires in COVID-19. The protocol was immunoSEQ multiplex PCR, while the TCRdb copy is restricted to in-frame clones and leaves out a portion. This table holds nearly 110,000 clones, 76% found once. The sample consisted of peripheral blood. The receptors were sampled from an elderly man with COVID-19, enrolled during active disease. Both conserved end residues are trimmed from each CDR3. The order of the fields is V gene, clone size, CDR3 protein. Only part of the rows carry a size: once, few, many, or a class if the clone is expanded.

TRBV6-1,-,ASSLVDTQY
TRBV5-4,few,ASRLNLQVPEAF
TRBV3-1/TRBV3-2,few,ASSLPDREGEAF
TRBV7-2,-,ASSPTIRAEAF
TRBV11-3,once,ASSLGSYYEQY
TRBV11-2,-,ASSFLLAGDSEQF
TRBV4-3,once,ASSQGWASGSYEQY
TRBV7-6,few,ASSDTDQPQH
TRBV10-3,-,AISDRTRLAGMTDTQY
TRBV6-5,-,ASRIQYRYNEQF
TRBV3-1/TRBV3-2,few,ASSQQTGINSPLH
TRBV6-1,-,ASSEAGAFYGYT
TRBV18,-,ASSRDSDYEQY
TRBV3-1/TRBV3-2,-,ASSQARGIMNTEAF
TRBV27,-,ASSFSGGSLSYEQY
TRBV9,-,ASSVLAGGYNEQF
TRBV5-8,-,ASSSLAPNTGELF
TRBV6-5,-,ASSLTNRGGEQY
TRBV5-1,once,ASSLEDSYEQY
TRBV12-2,few,ASRLARVSNQPQH
TRBV6-7,-,ASSYCDRGPGGYT
TRBV19,-,ASSQRDSRYYEEQF
TRBV19,-,ASSVTGGYTGELF
TRBV9,-,ASSPDPRGDTQY
TRBV19,-,ASTGTGHNEKLF